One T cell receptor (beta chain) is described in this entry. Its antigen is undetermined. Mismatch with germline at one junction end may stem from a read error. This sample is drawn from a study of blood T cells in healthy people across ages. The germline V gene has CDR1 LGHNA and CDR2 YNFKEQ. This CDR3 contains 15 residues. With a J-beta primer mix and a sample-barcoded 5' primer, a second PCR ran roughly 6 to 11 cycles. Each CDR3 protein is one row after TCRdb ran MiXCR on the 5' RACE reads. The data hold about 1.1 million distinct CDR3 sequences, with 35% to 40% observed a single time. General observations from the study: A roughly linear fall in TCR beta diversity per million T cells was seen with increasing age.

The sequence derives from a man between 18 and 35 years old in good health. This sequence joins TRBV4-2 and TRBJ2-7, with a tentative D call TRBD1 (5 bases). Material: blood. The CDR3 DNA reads TGTGCCAGCAACCAAGACCGACAGTCTTTATACGAGCAGTACTTC. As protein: CASNQDRQSLYEQYF.